This paragraph reports one T cell receptor beta chain. Deletions cut 11 bases from V and 6 bases from J, with 11 bases between. This CDR3 is built from 11 residues. Germline V gene data show CDR1 as LNHNV and CDR2 as YYDKDF (reference sequence). Repertoires were generated with immunoSEQ multiplex PCR, while TCRdb's copy carries only in-frame clones and drops some. The sample records hundreds of thousands of clones, 65% to 90% being singletons. This entry is derived from a study of blood T cell repertoires in COVID-19. Study in general: T cells, B-cell-depleted T cells, or PBMCs supplied cDNA or gDNA.

The material sequenced was peripheral blood. This clonotype originated in a woman older than 75 with active or convalescent COVID-19. The chain has TRBV15 and TRBJ2-1, with D possibly TRBD1 on 5 matching bases. The CDR3 is CAHAGFNEQFF. CDR3 in DNA: TGTGCCCACGCAGGGTTCAATGAGCAGTTCTTC.